The T cell receptor (beta chain) described here comes from a study of response to subunit inactivated influenza vaccine. Findings and limits, study-wide: Authors suggested that a seasonal influenza vaccination recruits few new T cells each time.

Losses at the gene ends were 6 bases for V and 9 bases for J; bases not matched to a gene: 11. Germline loops: CDR1 SEHNR, CDR2 FQNEAQ (reference sequence). The CDR3 consists of 14 residues. TCRdb reprocessed the RT-PCR reads via MiXCR and lists one record per CDR3 protein. This table has some 520,000 distinct CDR3 sequences, approximately 15% appearing once. This clonotype was seen a few times. Antigen: not known. The chain employs TRBV7-9 and TRBJ2-1; 7 bases map to TRBD2. The material sequenced was CD4+ T cells sorted from PBMCs, taken about 24 months after vaccination. This TCR was recovered from a man aged 50-75 years who received an inactivated influenza vaccine. CDR3 residues: CASSWDYYGGEQFF. The CDR3 nucleotides are TGTGCCAGCAGTTGGGACTACTACGGGGGTGAGCAGTTCTTC.